The 9 T cell receptor beta chains presented below share a single source sample, sequenced in a study of blood T cell repertoires in COVID-19. Profiled with immunoSEQ multiplex PCR; TCRdb holds only in-frame clones, not every one. The sample consists of tens of thousands of clones, about 91% of them appearing once. Sequencing was carried out using peripheral blood. Receptors were obtained from a man aged 55 to 69 with acute or convalescent COVID-19.

This chain joins TRBV5-6 and TRBJ1-1; D is uncertain. This CDR3 is built from 16 residues. CDR1 and CDR2 (germline): SGHDT, YYEEEE. V was clipped by 4 bases and J by 5 bases, with 21 bases between them. Here the CDR3 reads CASSPRSLGSGTEAFF. As DNA, the CDR3 is TGTGCCAGCAGCCCACGTTCCCTTGGGTCGGGGACTGAAGCTTTCTTT. The variable domain in full, with the rest retrieved from reference TRBV5-6 and TRBJ1-1, is DAGVTQSPTHLIKTRGQQVTLRCSPKSGHDTVSWYQQALGQGPQFIFQYYEEEERQRGNFPDRFSGHQFPNYSSELNVNALLLGDSALYLCASSPRSLGSGTEAFFGQGTRLTVV.

The chain uses TRBV7-9 and TRBJ2-1, with 7 bases aligning to TRBD2. V was pared by 5 bases and J by 6 bases, with 7 bases of the junction left unmatched. Germline loops: CDR1 SEHNR, CDR2 FQNEAQ (reference sequence). This CDR3 is 14 amino acids long. The DNA of the CDR3 is TGTGCCAGCAGCGTCCTAACTAGCGCCAATGAGCAGTTCTTC. Its translation is CASSVLTSANEQFF.

This chain connects TRBV28 to TRBJ2-1; maybe TRBD2 (7 bases). Trimming stripped 6 bases from V and 3 bases from J, with 27 bases between. The CDR3 contains 19 residues. The germline gives CDR1 MDHEN, CDR2 SYDVKM. CDR3 DNA: TGTGCCAGCAGCCTCCCGGGCGGGGGCCGTAATACTGACTACAATGAGCAGTTCTTC. It is translated as CASSLPGGGRNTDYNEQFF. The variable domain in full, with the rest retrieved from reference TRBV28 and TRBJ2-1, is DVKVTQSSRYLVKRTGEKVFLECVQDMDHENMFWYRQDPGLGLRLIYFSYDVKMKEKGDIPEGYSVSREKKERFSLILESASTNQTSMYLCASSLPGGGRNTDYNEQFFGPGTRLTVL.

Only one count was recorded for this clone. The rearrangement uses TRBV30 and TRBJ2-5, with D possibly TRBD2 on 6 matching bases. CDR3 size: 13 residues. Per the germline V gene, CDR1 is GTSNPN and CDR2 is SVGIG (reference sequence). V was cut by 2 bases and J by 7 bases, with 14 bases left in between. The CDR3: CAWSPRGRWTQYF. CDR3 DNA sequence: TGTGCCTGGAGTCCGCGGGGCCGGTGGACCCAGTACTTC.

The chain uses TRBV29-1 and TRBJ2-5, with D perhaps matching TRBD1 (8 bases). Germline-derived CDR1 and CDR2 are SQVTM and ANQGSEA. This CDR3 has 13 residues. With 7 bases removed from V and 7 bases from J, the gap between germline ends came to 19 bases. CDR3 sequence (DNA): TGCAGCGGGGAGGGGACAGGCATAGGGACCCAGTACTTC. Residues: CSGEGTGIGTQYF.

The chain has TRBV4-2 and TRBJ1-3; D is unclear. Trimming cost V 0 bases and J 4 bases, with 4 bases left between them. The length of the CDR3 is 13 residues. Germline CDR1 reads LGHNA; CDR2 reads YNFKEQ. CDR3 sequence: CASSQDLGNTIYF. CDR3 nucleotide sequence: TGTGCCAGCAGCCAAGACCTCGGAAACACCATATATTTT.

The chain recombines TRBV5-5 with TRBJ2-7; D is uncertain. CDR1 is SGHKS and CDR2 is YYEKEE in the germline V gene (reference sequence). The CDR3 contains 14 residues. Trimming took 0 bases from V and 3 from J, leaving 10 bases between them. In DNA, the CDR3 is TGTGCCAGCAGCTTGGATTTGCAGGTCTACGAGCAGTACTTC. Protein: CASSLDLQVYEQYF.

V usage is TRBV3-1 (or the pseudogene TRBV3-2) and J usage is TRBJ2-7; 11 nucleotides agree with TRBD2. Unmatched junction bases numbered 7, after V lost 6 bases and J lost 3 bases. This CDR3 region has 15 residues. Germline assignment: CDR1 LGHDT and CDR2 YNNKEL (reference sequence). This CDR3 is CASSRPGLAVYEQYF. In nucleotides, the CDR3 is TGTGCCAGCAGTCGCCCGGGACTAGCGGTCTACGAGCAGTACTTC.

This chain connects TRBV6-1 to TRBJ2-5; 9 bases align to TRBD1. There are 20 residues in the CDR3. V gave up 4 bases and J gave up 3 bases; unmatched junction bases: 21. CDR1 and CDR2 (germline): MNHNS, SASEGT. CDR3 coding DNA: TGTGCCAGCAGTGTCCGGGACAGGGTGGTGAGAAAGGCTAAAGAAGAGACCCAGTACTTC. The encoded protein is CASSVRDRVVRKAKEETQYF.